This T cell receptor (beta chain) was sequenced during a study of T cell repertoires in cytomegalovirus infection. Looking at the study overall: As its CMV epitopes, the study selected recently identified HLA-C-restricted and well-studied HLA-B-restricted targets. Carrying CMV and the relevant HLA type showed in public TCR beta signatures.

For this clonotype: The antigen remains undetermined.

Study-wide results and caveats: CMV-specific TCR beta clonotypes restricted by HLA-C were the ones dominating the ex vivo response. Totalled public TCR beta family frequency picked out people who carried CMV plus the relevant HLA.

Via MiXCR, TCRdb re-called the reads, giving one row per CDR3 protein. The data hold 830,000 or so distinct CDR3 sequences, with 32% observed a single time. The CDR3 covers 19 residues. The V gene's germline CDR1 is LNHDA and CDR2 SQIVND (reference sequence). The V and J ends lost 0 bases and 0 bases respectively, with 17 bases between them. The J gene is TRBJ1-4, the V gene TRBV19, with no clear D. The specimen comprised cultured CD8+ T cells from PBMCs, sampled from culture after CMV antigen stimulation. The receptor's source is a human donor in good health (CMV status not recorded). Some clones in this sample may be carry-over from other donors' samples. CDR3 loop: CASSIDPEEEFTTNEKLFF. The CDR3 bases are TGTGCCAGTAGTATAGATCCCGAGGAGGAGTTTACAACTAATGAAAAACTGTTTTTT.